This is a list of T cell receptor beta chains from one sample in a study of TIL therapy for anti-PD-1-resistant metastatic lung cancer. Using immunoSEQ multiplex PCR, the repertoire was profiled, and TCRdb retains in-frame clones only, with some absent. Of about 12,000 clones in the sample, 58% were seen once. The starting material was tumor tissue, obtained at baseline. These receptors originate from a person aged 25 to 85 with non-small cell lung cancer. The CDR3 runs from the conserved cysteine through the conserved F or W. A D gene is named only where the DNA matches it firmly. Size is omitted from some rows. Given values are once, few, many or a class for expanded clones.

d_call: .
j_call: TRBJ1-2
clone_size: once
v_call: TRBV27
cdr3_aa: CASSFGGLGQGSYTF
cdr3_nt: TGTGCCAGCAGTTTTGGGGGGCTCGGTCAAGGTAGCTACACCTTC

d_call: TRBD2
j_call: TRBJ2-2
clone_size: .
v_call: TRBV6-2/TRBV6-3
cdr3_aa: CASSYSASGSGELFF
cdr3_nt: TGTGCCAGCAGTTACTCGGCTAGCGGGAGCGGGGAGCTGTTTTTT

d_call: .
j_call: TRBJ1-2
clone_size: .
v_call: TRBV4-1
cdr3_aa: CASSQDYPPLINGYTF
cdr3_nt: TGCGCCAGCAGCCAAGATTACCCTCCCTTAATAAATGGCTACACCTTC

d_call: .
j_call: TRBJ2-5
clone_size: medium-sized
v_call: TRBV4-2
cdr3_aa: CASSWGEEETQYF
cdr3_nt: TGTGCCAGCAGCTGGGGGGAGGAAGAGACCCAGTACTTC

d_call: .
j_call: TRBJ1-2
clone_size: few
v_call: TRBV21-1
cdr3_aa: CASSKKDRREGYTF
cdr3_nt: TGTGCCAGCAGCAAAAAGGACAGGAGGGAAGGCTACACCTTC

d_call: .
j_call: TRBJ2-3
clone_size: .
v_call: TRBV18
cdr3_aa: CASSPREATSTDTQYF
cdr3_nt: TGTGCCAGCTCACCAAGGGAGGCCACCAGCACAGATACGCAGTATTTT

d_call: .
j_call: TRBJ2-3
clone_size: .
v_call: TRBV5-1
cdr3_aa: CASSPDLGGGTDTQYF
cdr3_nt: TGCGCCAGCAGCCCGGACTTGGGGGGGGGCACCGATACGCAGTATTTT

d_call: .
j_call: TRBJ1-5
clone_size: few
v_call: TRBV2
cdr3_aa: CASSFDSNQPQHF
cdr3_nt: TGTGCCAGCAGTTTCGACAGCAATCAGCCCCAGCATTTT

d_call: TRBD1
j_call: TRBJ2-2
clone_size: once
v_call: TRBV6-5
cdr3_aa: CASRAGGYTGELFF
cdr3_nt: TGTGCCAGCAGGGCAGGGGGCTACACCGGGGAGCTGTTTTTT

d_call: .
j_call: TRBJ1-2
clone_size: .
v_call: TRBV4-2
cdr3_aa: CASSQDRHRGINYGYTF
cdr3_nt: TGTGCCAGCAGCCAAGATCGGCACAGAGGGATTAACTATGGCTACACCTTC

d_call: .
j_call: TRBJ2-7
clone_size: .
v_call: TRBV3-1/TRBV3-2
cdr3_aa: CASGTGAYEQYF
cdr3_nt: TGTGCCAGCGGTACAGGAGCTTACGAGCAGTACTTC

d_call: .
j_call: TRBJ2-7
clone_size: .
v_call: TRBV9
cdr3_aa: CATGAEAEYF
cdr3_nt: TGTGCCACCGGCGCGGAGGCGGAGTACTTC

d_call: .
j_call: TRBJ1-4
clone_size: .
v_call: TRBV6-5
cdr3_aa: CASSPRGGEKLFF
cdr3_nt: TGTGCCAGCAGTCCGAGGGGAGGTGAAAAACTGTTTTTT

d_call: TRBD1
j_call: TRBJ2-7
clone_size: medium-sized
v_call: TRBV2
cdr3_aa: CASSENDREGEQYF
cdr3_nt: TGTGCCAGCAGTGAAAATGACAGGGAAGGCGAGCAGTACTTC

d_call: .
j_call: TRBJ2-1
clone_size: once
v_call: TRBV27
cdr3_aa: CASSLGVVYGAGEQFF
cdr3_nt: TGTGCCAGCAGTTTAGGAGTAGTATATGGGGCAGGTGAGCAGTTCTTC

d_call: TRBD1
j_call: TRBJ1-6
clone_size: few
v_call: TRBV7-6
cdr3_aa: CASSLSTGAFSSPLHF
cdr3_nt: TGTGCCAGCAGCTTAAGCACAGGGGCCTTTAGTTCACCCCTCCACTTT

d_call: .
j_call: TRBJ2-5
clone_size: few
v_call: TRBV28
cdr3_aa: CASSHRDEETQYF
cdr3_nt: TGTGCCAGCAGCCACAGGGATGAAGAGACCCAGTACTTC

d_call: .
j_call: TRBJ1-2
clone_size: medium-sized
v_call: TRBV6-4
cdr3_aa: CASSDSGGSGYTF
cdr3_nt: TGTGCCAGCAGTGACTCTGGAGGGAGCGGCTACACCTTC

d_call: TRBD1
j_call: TRBJ1-2
clone_size: .
v_call: TRBV4-1
cdr3_aa: CASSRPRDWSSQGANYGYTF
cdr3_nt: TGCGCCAGCAGCCGGCCCAGGGATTGGAGCTCCCAGGGGGCTAACTATGGCTACACCTTC

d_call: .
j_call: TRBJ1-2
clone_size: .
v_call: TRBV18
cdr3_aa: CASSPKGGNYGYTF
cdr3_nt: TGTGCCAGCTCACCAAAAGGGGGGAACTATGGCTACACCTTC

d_call: TRBD1
j_call: TRBJ2-5
clone_size: .
v_call: TRBV10-2
cdr3_aa: CASSEVQGPRAYF
cdr3_nt: TGCGCCAGCAGCGAAGTACAGGGGCCTCGGGCGTACTTC

d_call: TRBD2
j_call: TRBJ2-7
clone_size: once
v_call: TRBV6-5
cdr3_aa: CASSWTSWYEQYF
cdr3_nt: TGTGCCAGCAGTTGGACTAGCTGGTACGAGCAGTACTTC

d_call: TRBD2
j_call: TRBJ2-3
clone_size: once
v_call: TRBV6-6
cdr3_aa: CASSYLAVSTDTQYF
cdr3_nt: TGTGCCAGCAGTTATCTAGCGGTGAGCACAGATACGCAGTATTTT

d_call: .
j_call: TRBJ1-1
clone_size: .
v_call: TRBV9
cdr3_aa: CASSAPGVNTEAFF
cdr3_nt: TGTGCCAGCAGCGCGCCTGGGGTGAACACTGAAGCTTTCTTT

d_call: .
j_call: TRBJ2-3
clone_size: .
v_call: TRBV5-6
cdr3_aa: CASSPAQVHTQYF
cdr3_nt: TGTGCCAGCAGCCCCGCACAAGTCCATACGCAGTATTTT

d_call: .
j_call: TRBJ1-1
clone_size: .
v_call: TRBV3-1/TRBV3-2
cdr3_aa: CASSQGSVRANAEAFF
cdr3_nt: TGTGCCAGCAGCCAAGGCTCTGTCAGGGCGAACGCTGAAGCTTTCTTT

d_call: TRBD1
j_call: TRBJ1-4
clone_size: .
v_call: TRBV6-5
cdr3_aa: CASGQGAGEEKLFF
cdr3_nt: TGTGCCAGCGGACAGGGGGCCGGGGAGGAAAAACTGTTTTTT

d_call: .
j_call: TRBJ2-1
clone_size: .
v_call: TRBV5-1
cdr3_aa: CASSLAPQGSYNEQFF
cdr3_nt: TGCGCCAGCAGCTTGGCACCTCAGGGCTCCTACAATGAGCAGTTCTTC

d_call: TRBD2
j_call: TRBJ2-1
clone_size: once
v_call: TRBV7-9
cdr3_aa: CASSSIAGGPSYNEQFF
cdr3_nt: TGTGCCAGCAGCTCAATAGCGGGAGGGCCATCCTACAATGAGCAGTTCTTC

d_call: TRBD1
j_call: TRBJ1-5
clone_size: .
v_call: TRBV6-5
cdr3_aa: CASSRTGQQPQHF
cdr3_nt: TGTGCCAGCAGCAGGACAGGGCAGCAGCCCCAGCATTTT

d_call: TRBD1
j_call: TRBJ1-2
clone_size: .
v_call: TRBV6-5
cdr3_aa: CASGDRGWSYGYTF
cdr3_nt: TGTGCCAGCGGAGACAGGGGGTGGAGCTATGGCTACACCTTC

d_call: .
j_call: TRBJ2-7
clone_size: medium-sized
v_call: TRBV7-9
cdr3_aa: CASSFRDFGSYEQYF
cdr3_nt: TGTGCCAGCAGCTTCCGGGACTTCGGATCCTACGAGCAGTACTTC

d_call: .
j_call: TRBJ1-1
clone_size: .
v_call: TRBV25-1
cdr3_aa: CASKSSRGTEAFF
cdr3_nt: TGTGCCAGCAAAAGTAGCAGGGGAACTGAAGCTTTCTTT

d_call: .
j_call: TRBJ1-2
clone_size: .
v_call: TRBV7-8
cdr3_aa: CASSLVAGTGVGYTF
cdr3_nt: TGTGCCAGCAGCTTAGTGGCAGGGACCGGGGTTGGCTACACCTTC

d_call: .
j_call: TRBJ2-1
clone_size: .
v_call: TRBV19
cdr3_aa: CASSIVPTGQYNEQFF
cdr3_nt: TGTGCCAGTAGTATCGTCCCCACAGGGCAGTACAATGAGCAGTTCTTC

d_call: TRBD1
j_call: TRBJ1-2
clone_size: once
v_call: TRBV6-4
cdr3_aa: CASSAQQGPNYGYTF
cdr3_nt: TGTGCCAGCAGTGCGCAACAGGGGCCTAACTATGGCTACACCTTC

d_call: .
j_call: TRBJ2-2
clone_size: .
v_call: TRBV27
cdr3_aa: CASSPMLSNTGELFF
cdr3_nt: TGTGCCAGCAGTCCGATGCTATCGAACACCGGGGAGCTGTTTTTT

d_call: TRBD1
j_call: TRBJ2-1
clone_size: .
v_call: TRBV5-5
cdr3_aa: CASSLSGTALNEQFF
cdr3_nt: TGTGCCAGCAGCTTGTCAGGGACAGCTCTCAATGAGCAGTTCTTC

d_call: TRBD1
j_call: TRBJ2-2
clone_size: few
v_call: TRBV6-5
cdr3_aa: CASRKDRVAGELFF
cdr3_nt: TGTGCCAGCAGAAAGGACAGGGTTGCCGGGGAGCTGTTTTTT

d_call: TRBD2
j_call: TRBJ2-3
clone_size: .
v_call: TRBV9
cdr3_aa: CASSVTSGGDTDTQYF
cdr3_nt: TGTGCCAGCAGCGTCACTAGCGGGGGGGACACAGATACGCAGTATTTT

d_call: .
j_call: TRBJ1-2
clone_size: .
v_call: TRBV19
cdr3_aa: CASSANTEYGYTF
cdr3_nt: TGTGCCAGTAGTGCTAATACAGAGTATGGCTACACCTTC

d_call: TRBD2
j_call: TRBJ2-2
clone_size: .
v_call: TRBV30
cdr3_aa: CAWSVLGLAGSWGGELFF
cdr3_nt: TGTGCCTGGAGTGTACTGGGACTAGCGGGGTCCTGGGGCGGGGAGCTGTTTTTT

d_call: .
j_call: TRBJ2-1
clone_size: .
v_call: TRBV19
cdr3_aa: CASSSASYNEQFF
cdr3_nt: TGTGCCAGTAGTTCGGCGAGTTACAATGAGCAGTTCTTC

d_call: .
j_call: TRBJ2-3
clone_size: .
v_call: TRBV27
cdr3_aa: CASRLREGTDTQYF
cdr3_nt: TGTGCCAGCAGACTCAGGGAGGGCACAGATACGCAGTATTTT

d_call: .
j_call: TRBJ2-5
clone_size: medium-sized
v_call: TRBV28
cdr3_aa: CASSSEGGVETQYF
cdr3_nt: TGTGCCAGCAGTTCTGAAGGCGGAGTGGAGACCCAGTACTTC

d_call: TRBD1
j_call: TRBJ2-1
clone_size: few
v_call: TRBV5-6
cdr3_aa: CASSPGTGSWNEQFF
cdr3_nt: TGTGCCAGCAGCCCCGGGACAGGGAGTTGGAATGAGCAGTTCTTC

d_call: .
j_call: TRBJ2-7
clone_size: .
v_call: TRBV5-6
cdr3_aa: CASTRMGPSSYEQYF
cdr3_nt: TGTGCCAGCACCCGGATGGGACCCAGCTCCTACGAGCAGTACTTC

d_call: TRBD2
j_call: TRBJ2-1
clone_size: .
v_call: TRBV6-5
cdr3_aa: CASGLALWNEQFF
cdr3_nt: TGTGCCAGCGGACTAGCCCTCTGGAATGAGCAGTTCTTC

d_call: .
j_call: TRBJ1-2
clone_size: .
v_call: TRBV24-1
cdr3_aa: CATSDVGTGHYF
cdr3_nt: TGTGCCACCAGTGACGTTGGGACGGGACATTACTTC

d_call: .
j_call: TRBJ2-7
clone_size: .
v_call: TRBV11-1
cdr3_aa: CASSRNGGPSYEQYF
cdr3_nt: TGTGCCAGCAGCCGAAACGGGGGCCCCTCCTACGAGCAGTACTTC

d_call: TRBD1
j_call: TRBJ1-2
clone_size: few
v_call: TRBV3-1/TRBV3-2
cdr3_aa: CASRATGEYTF
cdr3_nt: TGTGCCAGCAGGGCTACAGGGGAATACACCTTC

d_call: TRBD2
j_call: TRBJ2-1
clone_size: .
v_call: TRBV29-1
cdr3_aa: CSASGGTYNEQFF
cdr3_nt: TGCAGCGCTAGCGGGGGGACCTACAATGAGCAGTTCTTC

d_call: TRBD2
j_call: TRBJ2-3
clone_size: .
v_call: TRBV15
cdr3_aa: CATSIAGGRRDTQYF
cdr3_nt: TGTGCCACCAGCATAGCGGGGGGGCGGAGAGATACGCAGTATTTT

d_call: TRBD2
j_call: TRBJ2-7
clone_size: .
v_call: TRBV7-2
cdr3_aa: CASSLTPSGSYEQYF
cdr3_nt: TGTGCCAGCAGCTTAACCCCTAGCGGGAGTTACGAGCAGTACTTC

d_call: .
j_call: TRBJ2-3
clone_size: .
v_call: TRBV21-1
cdr3_aa: CASSKVLTELNPDTQYF
cdr3_nt: TGTGCCAGCAGCAAAGTATTGACCGAACTTAACCCAGATACGCAGTATTTT

d_call: .
j_call: TRBJ2-7
clone_size: .
v_call: TRBV25-1
cdr3_aa: CASSEGRSYEQYF
cdr3_nt: TGTGCCAGCAGTGAGGGCAGGTCCTACGAGCAGTACTTC

d_call: .
j_call: TRBJ2-3
clone_size: .
v_call: TRBV6-2/TRBV6-3
cdr3_aa: CASSYIVGLGIVDTQYF
cdr3_nt: TGTGCCAGCAGTTACATAGTCGGGCTGGGGATTGTCGATACGCAGTATTTT

d_call: TRBD2
j_call: TRBJ2-1
clone_size: medium-sized
v_call: TRBV15
cdr3_aa: CATRSTSGSSYNEQFF
cdr3_nt: TGTGCCACCAGATCGACTAGCGGGAGCTCCTACAATGAGCAGTTCTTC

d_call: .
j_call: TRBJ1-1
clone_size: .
v_call: TRBV18
cdr3_aa: CASSLSVAPNTEAFF
cdr3_nt: TGTGCCAGCTCACTCTCGGTTGCTCCGAACACTGAAGCTTTCTTT